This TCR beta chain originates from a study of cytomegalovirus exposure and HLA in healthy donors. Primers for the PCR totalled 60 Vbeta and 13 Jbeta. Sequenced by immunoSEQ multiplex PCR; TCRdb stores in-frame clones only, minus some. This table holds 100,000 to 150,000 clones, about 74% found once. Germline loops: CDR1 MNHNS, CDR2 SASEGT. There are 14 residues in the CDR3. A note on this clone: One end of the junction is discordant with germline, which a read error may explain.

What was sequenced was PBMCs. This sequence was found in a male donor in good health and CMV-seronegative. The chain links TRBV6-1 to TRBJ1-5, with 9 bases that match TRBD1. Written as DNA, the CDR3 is TGTGCCAGCAGTGTCCTATTCGACAGGGGGGAAACGGATTTT. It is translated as CASSVLFDRGETDF.